The 9 T cell receptor beta chains below come from one sample, sequenced in a study of shared T cell receptors in the human thymus. Assay: immunoSEQ multiplex PCR; the TCRdb copy retains only in-frame clones and omits some. The sample lists about 610,000 clones, 70% to 90% occurring once. The same data also contributed to another study, on human thymus T cells.

Sequenced material: thymocytes. The receptors were sampled from a boy in the first two years of life with a congenital heart defect.

This clone was found once. V is TRBV28 and J is TRBJ1-5; a possible D gene is TRBD1 (5 bases). Trimming removed 6 bases at V and 1 base at J, with 13 bases between. The CDR3 has 15 residues. Germline V gene lookup returns CDR1 MDHEN and CDR2 SYDVKM. This chain's CDR3 is CASSEKGKSNQPQHF. The CDR3 coding sequence is TGTGCCAGCAGCGAGAAGGGGAAGAGCAATCAGCCCCAGCATTTT. The full variable domain, its missing parts supplied by reference TRBV28 and TRBJ1-5, is DVKVTQSSRYLVKRTGEKVFLECVQDMDHENMFWYRQDPGLGLRLIYFSYDVKMKEKGDIPEGYSVSREKKERFSLILESASTNQTSMYLCASSEKGKSNQPQHFGDGTRLSIL.

In its sample, this clone was seen once. This rearrangement joins TRBV30 to TRBJ2-1; D remains unclear. Germline V gives CDR1 GTSNPN, CDR2 SVGIG (reference sequence). The CDR3 totals 11 residues. Between the trimmed V and J ends, which lost 1 base and 10 bases, there was a span of 8 bases. CDR3 loop: CAWSGFGEQFF. CDR3 nucleotides: TGTGCCTGGAGTGGTTTCGGGGAGCAGTTCTTC.

The CDR3 here is CASSYSTGVPAYEQYF. CDR3 sequence (DNA): TGTGCCAGCAGTTACTCGACGGGGGTTCCTGCCTACGAGCAGTACTTC. The genes are TRBV6-5 and TRBJ2-5, with D possibly matching TRBD2 (6 bases). The end of the DNA aligns better with TRBJ2-7, so the J call may be wrong. Per germline, CDR1 MNHEY and CDR2 SVGAGI. The length of the CDR3 is 16 residues.

V usage is TRBV30 and J usage is TRBJ2-3; TRBD1 is a possible D gene (6 bases). In germline, CDR1 is GTSNPN, CDR2 SVGIG (reference sequence). The CDR3 totals 15 residues. V shed 1 base and J shed 3 bases, with 14 bases lying between them. The CDR3 sequence: CAWSAARGVTDTQYF. CDR3 DNA sequence: TGTGCCTGGAGTGCGGCCAGGGGAGTAACAGATACGCAGTATTTT.

The genes are TRBV2 and TRBJ1-4, with a possible D match to TRBD1 (5 bases). V was shortened by 6 bases and J by 6 bases, with 14 bases between the two germline ends. Germline CDR1 is SNHLY and CDR2 is FYNNEI. The CDR3 extends over 14 amino acids. Here the CDR3 reads CASRSSPGDEKLFF. CDR3 DNA: TGTGCCAGCAGGAGCTCCCCGGGGGATGAAAAACTGTTTTTT.

V gene TRBV28 combines with J gene TRBJ2-7, with 8 nucleotides matching TRBD1. J gave up 3 bases and V 7 bases, and 5 bases lay outside the gene matches. Germline CDR1 MDHEN, CDR2 SYDVKM. The CDR3 length is 13 residues. CDR3: CASMGTGVYEQYF. The CDR3 nucleotides are TGTGCCAGCATGGGGACAGGCGTCTACGAGCAGTACTTC.

This clone was seen a few times. The chain links TRBV30 to TRBJ2-2, with TRBD2 identical over 12 bases. The CDR3 consists of 19 residues. Germline V CDR1 and CDR2: GTSNPN, SVGIG (reference sequence). V lost 0 bases and J lost 1; bases outside the gene matches: 9. This CDR3 is CAWSVRTSGADLNTGELFF. The CDR3 bases are TGTGCCTGGAGTGTACGGACTAGCGGGGCGGACTTGAACACCGGGGAGCTGTTTTTT. The complete variable domain, with remaining parts taken from reference TRBV30 and TRBJ2-2, reads SQTIHQWPATLVQPVGSPLSLECTVEGTSNPNLYWYRQAAGRGLQLLFYSVGIGQISSEVPQNLSASRPQDRQFILSSKKLLLSDSGFYLCAWSVRTSGADLNTGELFFGEGSRLTVL.

J is TRBJ1-5 and V is TRBV5-3, with a tentative D call TRBD1 (6 bases). TRBV5-3 is labeled an ORF, and its function is uncertain. The CDR3 covers 13 residues. Trimming stripped 4 bases from V and 5 bases from J, with 10 bases between. The CDR3 DNA reads as TGTGCCAGAAGCGGGACACCCTATCAGCCCCAGCATTTT. Translated, it gives CARSGTPYQPQHF.

This rearrangement joins TRBV10-3 to TRBJ2-7, with 7 positions matching TRBD2. Germline loops: CDR1 ENHRY, CDR2 SYGVKD. The CDR3 extends over 14 amino acids. Written as DNA, the CDR3 is TGTGGAGTAAAAGAGAGGGACTATTCCTACGAGCAGTACTTC. It encodes CGVKERDYSYEQYF.